These 26 T cell receptor beta chains share one sample of origin, sequenced in a study of radiotherapy plus CTLA-4 blockade in lung cancer. Sequenced by immunoSEQ multiplex PCR; TCRdb stores in-frame clones only, minus some. This table has around 42,000 clones, roughly 59% appearing once. The sample was peripheral blood, taken from a patient treated with radiotherapy plus ipilimumab. All receptors come from a human donor with non-small cell lung cancer who had a partial response to radiotherapy plus ipilimumab.

The chain combines TRBV5-1 with TRBJ2-1; perhaps TRBD2 as D (6 bases). The germline gives CDR1 SGHRS, CDR2 YFSETQ. The CDR3 totals 16 residues. Trimming removed 3 bases from V and 8 bases from J, with 21 bases in between. The CDR3 sequence: CASSSREGAGTHEQFF. For the CDR3, the DNA is TGCGCCAGCAGCTCGCGGGAAGGAGCAGGGACCCATGAGCAGTTCTTC.

The V gene is TRBV20-1, the J gene TRBJ2-1, with a possible D match to TRBD2 (6 bases). Germline assignment: CDR1 DFQATT and CDR2 SNEGSKA (reference sequence). V was shortened by 1 base and J by 14 bases, with 12 bases between the two germline ends. The CDR3 consists of 11 residues. The CDR3 nucleotides read TGCAGTGCTAGAGGGACTAATCGTGAGTTCTTC. This translates into CSARGTNREFF.

This chain links TRBV30 with TRBJ1-1, with D hard to call. V lost 2 bases and J lost 1, with 8 bases in between. The CDR3 loop spans 13 amino acids. Germline V CDR1 and CDR2: GTSNPN, SVGIG (reference sequence). CDR3 DNA sequence: TGTGCCTGGAGTCCAAACACGAACACTGAAGCTTTCTTT. It yields the protein CAWSPNTNTEAFF.

The chain combines TRBV7-8 with TRBJ2-2; 8 bases line up with TRBD2. The germline V gene encodes CDR1 SGHVS and CDR2 FQNEAQ. J lost 6 bases, V lost 2 bases, and 17 bases had no gene match. The CDR3 consists of 19 residues. The CDR3: CASSLKTPERGPSPGELFF. The DNA of the CDR3 is TGTGCCAGCAGCTTAAAGACGCCGGAGCGGGGGCCTTCCCCCGGGGAGCTGTTTTTT.

This chain joins TRBV6-5 and TRBJ2-2; 7 nucleotides align to TRBD2. The V gene's germline CDR1 is MNHEY and CDR2 SVGAGI. The CDR3 runs 15 residues. V lost 5 bases to trimming and J lost 5 bases; unmatched junction nucleotides: 8. CDR3 DNA: TGTGCCAGCAGTGTGCCGGCCGGGGGGACCGGGGAGCTGTTTTTT. It translates to CASSVPAGGTGELFF.

CDR3 sequence (DNA): TGTGCCAGCAGGGAGGGGTTGAGCAATCAGCCCCAGCATTTT. This gives the protein CASREGLSNQPQHF. The V call is TRBV6-1, the J call TRBJ1-5; a weak D match, TRBD1 (5 bases). V lost 6 bases to trimming and J lost 1 base, with 10 bases between them. This CDR3 spans 14 amino acids. The germline gives CDR1 MNHNS, CDR2 SASEGT.

The chain is built from TRBV5-6 and TRBJ2-5, with D tentatively TRBD1 (5 bases). Germline V gives CDR1 SGHDT, CDR2 YYEEEE. This CDR3 is built from 15 residues. With 0 bases removed from V and 3 bases from J, the gap between germline ends came to 12 bases. The CDR3, as DNA: TGTGCCAGCAGCTTGGTCATCGACAGTAAAGAGACCCAGTACTTC. Its translation is CASSLVIDSKETQYF.

This clone was counted a few times. V gene TRBV7-3 combines with J gene TRBJ1-3; D possibly corresponds to TRBD1 (5 bases). With 5 bases removed from V and 0 bases from J, the gap between germline ends came to 11 bases. Germline V gene sequence: CDR1 SGHTA, CDR2 FQGTGA. The CDR3 totals 15 residues. In nucleotides, the CDR3 is TGTGCCAGCAGCGTCCAGCAGGGCTCTGGAAACACCATATATTTT. Its protein is CASSVQQGSGNTIYF.

This clone was seen many times. The chain is built from TRBV27 and TRBJ2-1; 12 bases fit TRBD2. Germline CDR1 MNHEY, CDR2 SMNVEV (reference sequence). There are 20 residues in the CDR3. With 8 bases clipped from V and 9 bases from J, the junction kept 26 bases outside the gene matches. The CDR3 sequence: CASAISGLAGRRGGRGEQFF. In DNA form, the CDR3 reads TGTGCCAGCGCCATATCCGGACTAGCGGGGCGCCGTGGGGGTCGAGGTGAGCAGTTCTTC.

This sequence joins TRBV7-3 and TRBJ2-1, with TRBD2 matching 10 bases. Germline V gives CDR1 SGHTA, CDR2 FQGTGA. The CDR3 contains 16 residues. V dropped 5 bases and J dropped 10; count of bases not matched to a gene: 14. CDR3 region: CASSPPSGRAMGEQFF. The CDR3 DNA sequence: TGTGCCAGCAGCCCGCCTAGCGGGAGAGCGATGGGAGAGCAGTTCTTC.

V usage is TRBV9 and J usage is TRBJ1-3, with a tentative D call TRBD1 (5 bases). Trimming stripped 0 bases from V and 1 base from J, with 8 bases between. The CDR3 runs 15 residues. Germline CDR1 SGDLS, CDR2 YYNGEE. The CDR3 nucleotides read TGTGCCAGCAGCGTAGAGGGGTCTTCTGGAAACACCATATATTTT. Translated, it gives CASSVEGSSGNTIYF.

The chain couples TRBV30 to TRBJ1-2; 9 bases fit TRBD1. This CDR3 contains 13 residues. V dropped 6 bases and J dropped 8; count of bases not matched to a gene: 10. Germline-derived CDR1 and CDR2 are GTSNPN and SVGIG (reference sequence). Written as DNA, the CDR3 is TGTGCCTGCGCCTCCGGACAGGGGAGGGGCTACACCTTC. Translation gives CACASGQGRGYTF.

This chain uses TRBV9 with TRBJ2-2; D perhaps matches TRBD2 (5 bases). Germline-derived CDR1 and CDR2 are SGDLS and YYNGEE. The CDR3 consists of 14 residues. Trimming pared 3 bases from V and 7 bases from J, leaving 13 bases between. CDR3 residues: CASSALSADGELFF. The CDR3 bases are TGTGCCAGCAGCGCGTTGTCAGCGGACGGGGAGCTGTTTTTT.

The chain couples TRBV5-1 to TRBJ1-1; D is uncertain. The CDR3 length is 15 residues. V was shortened by 3 bases and J by 4 bases, with 16 bases between the two germline ends. Germline lookup yields CDR1 SGHRS and CDR2 YFSETQ. CDR3 in DNA: TGCGCCAGCAGCTATCCCCGGGGAGGATCCACTGAAGCTTTCTTT. Amino acid sequence: CASSYPRGGSTEAFF.

This chain uses TRBV5-4 with TRBJ2-3; 8 bases match TRBD2. The CDR3 extends over 16 amino acids. The germline V gene encodes CDR1 SGHNT and CDR2 YYREEE (reference sequence). V dropped 1 base and J dropped 6; count of bases not matched to a gene: 10. The CDR3 region is CASSLTGGGPSDTQYF. CDR3 in DNA: TGTGCCAGCAGCTTGACCGGCGGGGGGCCGTCGGATACGCAGTATTTT.

The chain couples TRBV2 to TRBJ2-3; D unresolved. V was trimmed by 8 bases and J by 3 bases, leaving 12 bases between them. Per the germline V gene, CDR1 is SNHLY and CDR2 is FYNNEI. This CDR3 has 13 residues. The CDR3 DNA is TGTGCCAGCTTCCCCTCGCGGACAGATACGCAGTATTTT. Amino acids: CASFPSRTDTQYF.

On this clone: Other DNA variants within this sample encode the same CDR3. The chain uses TRBV5-6 and TRBJ2-2; maybe TRBD1 (6 bases). CDR1 is SGHDT and CDR2 is YYEEEE in the germline V gene. With 4 bases removed from V and 6 bases from J, the gap between germline ends came to 19 bases. This CDR3 has 16 amino acids. CDR3 sequence (DNA): TGTGCCAGCAGCCGAGACCCAGGGGTTTCGTCCGGGGAGCTGTTTTTT. Protein: CASSRDPGVSSGELFF.

This chain links TRBV7-6 with TRBJ2-3, with 7 bases fitting TRBD2. This CDR3 is 15 amino acids long. V shed 3 bases and J 2 bases; nucleotides not matched to a gene: 5. The germline V gene encodes CDR1 SGHVS and CDR2 FNYEAQ. The DNA for the CDR3 is TGTGCCAGCAGCTTCACGGGGGGTGTCACAGATACGCAGTATTTT. Protein product: CASSFTGGVTDTQYF.

This clone has only a few counts. The CDR3, as DNA: TGCGCCAGCAGCCAGCCACCTTTCCCGGGACTAGTCACAGATACGCAGTATTTT. Protein product: CASSQPPFPGLVTDTQYF. The J gene is TRBJ2-3, the V gene TRBV5-1, with TRBD2 identical over 8 bases. Germline V gene sequence: CDR1 SGHRS, CDR2 YFSETQ. V dropped 4 bases and J dropped 2; count of bases not matched to a gene: 15. The CDR3 sequence is 18 residues long.

The chain couples TRBV5-4 to TRBJ1-2; maybe TRBD1 (6 bases). Trimming left V 2 bases short and J 14 bases short, with 16 bases between. The CDR3 has 12 residues. Germline V lookup: CDR1 SGHNT, CDR2 YYREEE (reference sequence). CDR3 amino acids: CASSFWDTRSTF. The DNA for the CDR3 is TGTGCCAGCAGCTTCTGGGACACCCGAAGTACCTTC.

CDR3 amino acids: CASSPSGTSGSTTQYF. The CDR3 region has the DNA TGTGCCAGCAGCCCGAGCGGGACTAGCGGGAGTACAACGCAGTATTTT. The V and J genes are TRBV9 and TRBJ2-3; 14 nucleotides align to TRBD2. V was pared by 4 bases and J by 9 bases, with 10 bases of the junction left unmatched. Germline assignment: CDR1 SGDLS and CDR2 YYNGEE. The CDR3 has 16 residues.

V and J are TRBV18 and TRBJ1-2, with TRBD1 matching over 7 bases. CDR1 KGHSH and CDR2 LQKENI come from the germline V gene. V lost 1 base to trimming and J lost 4 bases; unmatched junction nucleotides: 6. The length of the CDR3 is 15 residues. CDR3 DNA sequence: TGTGCCAGCTCACCACAAACAGGGGTCCTCTATGGCTACACCTTC. Protein product: CASSPQTGVLYGYTF.

The chain carries TRBV30 and TRBJ1-1; D is perhaps TRBD1 (5 bases). The CDR3 extends over 16 amino acids. The V end lost 4 bases, the J end lost 1 base, and 19 bases lay between the germline ends. CDR1 and CDR2 from the germline V gene are GTSNPN and SVGIG (reference sequence). The CDR3 region has the DNA TGTGCCTGGACCGTGGGGGGTGCCCATCGGAACACTGAAGCTTTCTTT. Translated, it gives CAWTVGGAHRNTEAFF.

This clone was observed a single time. The chain couples TRBV9 to TRBJ1-4, with TRBD1 matching 9 bases. This CDR3 comprises 15 residues. The trim removed 2 bases at V and 8 bases at J, leaving 7 bases unmatched. CDR1 is SGDLS, CDR2 YYNGEE, per germline. Here the CDR3 reads CASSVSGQGTEKLFF. CDR3 coding DNA: TGTGCCAGCAGCGTCTCGGGACAGGGTACGGAAAAACTGTTTTTT.

This chain links TRBV7-2 with TRBJ2-7; no clear D. Looked up from germline, CDR1 is SGHTA and CDR2 is FQGNSA. The CDR3 sequence is 14 residues long. V dropped 6 bases and J dropped 0 bases, with 12 bases sitting between them. The CDR3 coding sequence is TGTGCCAGCAGTATTGGATGGAGCTCCTACGAGCAGTACTTC. Its protein product is CASSIGWSSYEQYF.

The rearrangement uses TRBV6-1 and TRBJ2-1; TRBD1 is a possible D gene (6 bases). V lost 4 bases and J 0 bases, leaving 16 bases between the germline ends. Germline assignment: CDR1 MNHNS and CDR2 SASEGT. CDR3 length equals 17 residues. CDR3 in DNA: TGTGCCAGCAGTGGAATTTTAGTGACAGGCTCCTACAATGAGCAGTTCTTC. It codes for CASSGILVTGSYNEQFF.